What follows are 6 T cell receptor beta chains derived from one specimen sequenced in a study of OX40 agonist ivuxolimab in advanced cancers. Only in-frame clones appear in the TCRdb table, and some are missing; sequencing was by immunoSEQ multiplex PCR. The sample has over 100,000 clones; around 89% are singletons. Here the sequenced sample was CD4+ or CD8+ T cells sorted from blood, taken in a trial of the OX40 agonist ivuxolimab. These receptors were obtained from an adult with an advanced solid tumor such as melanoma, head and neck, liver or kidney cancer.

This sequence joins TRBV7-3 and TRBJ2-2; a weak D match, TRBD2 (6 bases). The CDR3 consists of 15 residues. V lost 5 bases to trimming and J lost 4 bases, with 14 bases between them. CDR1 is SGHTA, CDR2 FQGTGA, per germline. The CDR3 loop reads CASSRGGGPTGELFF. DNA for the CDR3: TGTGCCAGCAGCCGCGGAGGAGGGCCCACCGGGGAGCTGTTTTTT.

The gene calls are TRBV7-2 and TRBJ1-2, with TRBD1 as a possible D gene (5 bases). Germline CDR1 is SGHTA and CDR2 is FQGNSA. Trimming removed 0 bases at V and 8 bases at J, with 13 bases between. The CDR3 runs 14 residues. For the CDR3, the DNA is TGTGCCAGCAGCTTAGCATCGCTGGGGGACGGCTACACCTTC. It encodes CASSLASLGDGYTF.

The chain combines TRBV5-1 with TRBJ2-3; 8 nucleotides align to TRBD2. This CDR3 contains 15 residues. The ends lost 7 bases at V and 2 bases at J; junction bases unmatched: 9. Germline V gene lookup returns CDR1 SGHRS and CDR2 YFSETQ. CDR3 nucleotide sequence: TGCGCCAGCGCTTCGACTAGCGAGTACACAGATACGCAGTATTTT. It codes for CASASTSEYTDTQYF.

The V gene is TRBV7-9, the J gene TRBJ2-7; 7 positions agree with TRBD2. Germline V lookup: CDR1 SEHNR, CDR2 FQNEAQ (reference sequence). Trimming took 5 bases from V and 3 from J; bases not matched to a gene: 16. This CDR3 contains 17 residues. Written as DNA, the CDR3 is TGTGCCAGCAGCCGAAACCGCCTAGGGGCGGGGGACTACGAGCAGTACTTC. Its translation: CASSRNRLGAGDYEQYF.

The genes are TRBV28 and TRBJ2-7; TRBD2 matches 7 bases. This CDR3 contains 15 residues. V was clipped by 5 bases and J by 2 bases; unmatched bases: 9. CDR1 and CDR2 from the germline V gene are MDHEN and SYDVKM. The CDR3 DNA is TGTGCCAGCAGTATGGGGGGGGGAACTACCTACGAGCAGTACTTC. Residues: CASSMGGGTTYEQYF.

This clone was seen just once. CDR3 in amino acids: CASSQDLRGTEAFF. The CDR3 coding sequence is TGCGCCAGCAGCCAAGATTTAAGGGGGACTGAAGCTTTCTTT. The chain links TRBV4-3 to TRBJ1-1, with D possibly being TRBD1 (6 bases). CDR1 is LGHNA and CDR2 is YSLEER in the germline V gene. The V end lost 0 bases, the J end lost 5 bases, and 10 bases lay between the germline ends. The CDR3 is 14 amino acids.